Listed below are T cell receptor beta chains from one sample, sequenced in a study of T cell changes during pregnancy in multiple sclerosis. The protocol was immunoSEQ multiplex PCR, while the TCRdb copy is restricted to in-frame clones and leaves out a portion. The sample lists approximately 17,000 clones, 70% to 90% seen once, with 9% to 10% in the top ten. The sample here was CD8+ T cells from peripheral blood mononuclear cells, taken in the second trimester of pregnancy. All receptors derive from a female donor in good health, enrolled as a control in a pregnancy study. CDR3s include the opening cysteine and the closing phenylalanine or tryptophan. D genes are given only for firm matches. Where a row states a size, it is once, few, many or the class of an expanded clone; other rows omit it.

cdr3_nt cdr3_aa d_call v_call cdr3_length j_call clone_size
TGTGCCAGCAGTAAGGGCGGGACAGGGGGGATGAACACTGAAGCTTTCTTT CASSKGGTGGMNTEAFF TRBD1 TRBV28 17 TRBJ1-1 .
TGTGCCAGCAGCTTACTAGCGGGGGGTAGGGAGCAGTTCTTC CASSLLAGGREQFF TRBD2 TRBV7-8 14 TRBJ2-1 .
TGTGCCAGCAGCGTAGGGGATAGTGTGGCGGGGGACAACTACGAGCAGTACTTC CASSVGDSVAGDNYEQYF . TRBV9 18 TRBJ2-7 .
TGTGCCAGCAGTGAATTCGGACAGAACACCGGGGAGCTGTTTTTT CASSEFGQNTGELFF . TRBV25-1 15 TRBJ2-2 .
TGTGCCAGCAGCTCCCCTTGGGACAGGTACTACGAGCAGTACTTC CASSSPWDRYYEQYF TRBD1 TRBV7-9 15 TRBJ2-7 few
TGTGCCAGCAGGGGAAGGGACAGACTCTACGAGCAGTACTTC CASRGRDRLYEQYF TRBD1 TRBV2 14 TRBJ2-7 medium-sized
TGTGCCAGCAGCAGGGGGCTAGGTCTTGAAGCTTTCTTT CASSRGLGLEAFF TRBD1 TRBV9 13 TRBJ1-1 .
TGTGCCAGCCAAACGGGCACAGGGTCGACAGATACGCAGTATTTT CASQTGTGSTDTQYF . TRBV5-6 15 TRBJ2-3 .
TGTGCCAGCAGCTTTGGACACTATGAACACCCTGAAGCTTTCTTT CASSFGHYEHPEAFF . TRBV11-3 15 TRBJ1-1 .
TGTGCCAGCAGCTTGGGGGCACAGGGGGCGCTTGGTGGCTACACCTTC CASSLGAQGALGGYTF TRBD1 TRBV5-6 16 TRBJ1-2 .
TGCGCCAGCAGCCAAGGGCAGGGGGTCACCGGGGAGCTGTTTTTT CASSQGQGVTGELFF TRBD1 TRBV4-3 15 TRBJ2-2 .
TGTGCCAGCAGCCCTCGACTAGCGGGGGACACAGATACGCAGTATTTT CASSPRLAGDTDTQYF TRBD2 TRBV4-2 16 TRBJ2-3 .
TGTGCCAGCTCAACCCAACTTCCTTTCTATGGCTACACCTTC CASSTQLPFYGYTF . TRBV18 14 TRBJ1-2 once
TGTGCCACCAGCCGGGGGGAATCCTACGAGCAGTACTTC CATSRGESYEQYF TRBD2 TRBV15 13 TRBJ2-7 .
TGTGCCAGCAGCCCCGAGGGGGACGAGCAGTACTTC CASSPEGDEQYF . TRBV9 12 TRBJ2-7 .
TGTGCCACCAGGGACAGTGACACCATATATTTT CATRDSDTIYF . TRBV15 11 TRBJ1-3 once
TGTGCTAGCAGCTCAGGGAATCAGGGAGGAAATTCACCCCTCCACTTT CASSSGNQGGNSPLHF . TRBV7-7 16 TRBJ1-6 .
TGTGCCAGTAGTATAGAGGTGAGTCAGCCCCAGCATTTT CASSIEVSQPQHF . TRBV19 13 TRBJ1-5 .
TGTGCCAGCAGCTTCGGGTCGAGCACAGATACGCAGTATTTT CASSFGSSTDTQYF . TRBV7-3 14 TRBJ2-3 .
TGCGCCAGCAGCTTTCCCGAGGGGCAGGGGGACACCGGGGAGCTGTTTTTT CASSFPEGQGDTGELFF TRBD1 TRBV5-1 17 TRBJ2-2 .
TGCGCCAGCAGCTTGGTCGCGGGGGGGTCGGGGGAGCAGTACTTC CASSLVAGGSGEQYF TRBD2 TRBV5-1 15 TRBJ2-7 .
TGTGCCAGCAGCCTCGGGACTAGCGGGTGGGACGAGCAGTACTTC CASSLGTSGWDEQYF TRBD2 TRBV14 15 TRBJ2-7 .
TGTGCCTGGAAACGGGGGGTTTGGGACACTGAAGCTTTCTTT CAWKRGVWDTEAFF . TRBV30 14 TRBJ1-1 few
TGTGCCAGCAGCTTTGAGGGCTACGAGCAGTACTTC CASSFEGYEQYF . TRBV7-9 12 TRBJ2-7 .
TGCGCCAGCAGCCTAGCGGGGGGGCCGTGGATAGAGACCCAGTACTTC CASSLAGGPWIETQYF TRBD2 TRBV4-3 16 TRBJ2-5 .
TGCGCCAGCAGCCAATCCCCAGGGACAGGGGGATCGCAGTACTTC CASSQSPGTGGSQYF TRBD1 TRBV4-1 15 TRBJ2-7 .
TGTGCCAGGACGGGACAGGCGCACTCTGGGGCCAACGTCCTGACTTTC CARTGQAHSGANVLTF TRBD1 TRBV19 16 TRBJ2-6 .
TGTGCCAGTAGTATGGGGCAGGGAACAATCACAGATACGCAGTATTTT CASSMGQGTITDTQYF . TRBV19 16 TRBJ2-3 .
TGTGCCAGTAGTATAGTCGAACAAAACTATGGCTACACCTTC CASSIVEQNYGYTF . TRBV19 14 TRBJ1-2 once
TGTGCCAGCAGGTTGCAGGGTATCGCGCATTTT CASRLQGIAHF . TRBV28 11 TRBJ1-5 .
TGTGCCAGCAGCCAGGCAATATCCTATGGCTACACCTTC CASSQAISYGYTF . TRBV14 13 TRBJ1-2 .
TGTGCCAGCAGCCCTAGTCCGGGAGATGAAAAACTGTTTTTT CASSPSPGDEKLFF . TRBV7-9 14 TRBJ1-4 few
TGTGCCAGCAGCCCGACAGGGGCTGGCTACACCTTC CASSPTGAGYTF TRBD1 TRBV7-9 12 TRBJ1-2 .
TGCGCCAGCAGCCAAGGACGGCAGGGTGATGAAAAACTGTTTTTT CASSQGRQGDEKLFF . TRBV4-1 15 TRBJ1-4 medium-sized
TGTGCCAGCAGTTCGACAGGGTATACGCAGTATTTT CASSSTGYTQYF TRBD1 TRBV27 12 TRBJ2-3 .
TGTGCCAGCATTGGGGGCCACAACACTGAAGCTTTCTTT CASIGGHNTEAFF . TRBV5-6 13 TRBJ1-1 .
TGTGCCAGCAGTCCTCGGTCAGCCGCTGCGGCCCAGCATTTT CASSPRSAAAAQHF . TRBV28 14 TRBJ1-5 .
TGTGCCAGCAGTCCTATCTACGAGCAGTACTTC CASSPIYEQYF . TRBV7-9 11 TRBJ2-7 .
TGTGCCAGCAGGCCTTACACAGGGTACGATGGCTACACCTTC CASRPYTGYDGYTF . TRBV13 14 TRBJ1-2 .
TGTGCCAGCAGCAAATGGGATTACAGGAGTAGCAATCAGCCCCAGCATTTT CASSKWDYRSSNQPQHF . TRBV21-1 17 TRBJ1-5 .
TGTGCCAGCAGCCGAGGACAGGGGAACTACGAGCAGTACTTC CASSRGQGNYEQYF TRBD1 TRBV7-2 14 TRBJ2-7 .
TGTGCCAGCTCCGAGGCCTCGGATGTCACCGGGGAGCTGTTTTTT CASSEASDVTGELFF . TRBV18 15 TRBJ2-2 .
TGTGCCAGCAGGCCCTCGAGGGACACAGATACGCAGTATTTT CASRPSRDTDTQYF . TRBV5-5 14 TRBJ2-3 .
TGCGCCAGCAGTTCCGGACTAGCGGGGGGGCGTTTCAACAATGAGCAGTTCTTC CASSSGLAGGRFNNEQFF TRBD2 TRBV10-1 18 TRBJ2-1 .
TGTGCCAGCAGTTACGAGGTCCAGGGATCCACAGATACGCAGTATTTT CASSYEVQGSTDTQYF . TRBV6-5 16 TRBJ2-3 .
TGCGCCAGCAGCCAAGATTTCCAGAGAGGGCCTGTAGAGACCCAGTACTTC CASSQDFQRGPVETQYF . TRBV4-3 17 TRBJ2-5 medium-sized